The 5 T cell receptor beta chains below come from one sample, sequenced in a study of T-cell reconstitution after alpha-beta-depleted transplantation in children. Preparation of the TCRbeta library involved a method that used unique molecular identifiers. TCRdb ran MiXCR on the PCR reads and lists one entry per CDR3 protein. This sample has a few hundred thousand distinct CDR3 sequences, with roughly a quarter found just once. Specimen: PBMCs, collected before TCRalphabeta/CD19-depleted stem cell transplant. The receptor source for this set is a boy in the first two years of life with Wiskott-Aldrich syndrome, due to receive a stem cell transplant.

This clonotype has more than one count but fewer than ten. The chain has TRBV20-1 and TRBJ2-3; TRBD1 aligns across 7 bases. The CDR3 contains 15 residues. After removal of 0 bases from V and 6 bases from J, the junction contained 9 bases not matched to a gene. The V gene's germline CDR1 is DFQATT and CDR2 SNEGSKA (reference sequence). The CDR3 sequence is CSARDQGELGDTQYF. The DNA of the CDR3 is TGCAGTGCTAGAGATCAGGGGGAACTCGGGGATACGCAGTATTTT.

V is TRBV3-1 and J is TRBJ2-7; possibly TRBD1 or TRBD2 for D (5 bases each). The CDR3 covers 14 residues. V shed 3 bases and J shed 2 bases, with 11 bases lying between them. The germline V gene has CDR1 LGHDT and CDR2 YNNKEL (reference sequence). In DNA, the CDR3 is TGTGCCAGCAGCCATGCTCGGGACGCCTACGAGCAGTACTTC. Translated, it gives CASSHARDAYEQYF.

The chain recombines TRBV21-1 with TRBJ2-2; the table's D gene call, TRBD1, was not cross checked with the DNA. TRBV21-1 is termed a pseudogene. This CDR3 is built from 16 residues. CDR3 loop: CASSKVSTRGTGELFF. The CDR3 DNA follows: TGTGCCAGCAGCAAAGTTTCTACGAGGGGCACCGGGGAGCTGTTTTTT.

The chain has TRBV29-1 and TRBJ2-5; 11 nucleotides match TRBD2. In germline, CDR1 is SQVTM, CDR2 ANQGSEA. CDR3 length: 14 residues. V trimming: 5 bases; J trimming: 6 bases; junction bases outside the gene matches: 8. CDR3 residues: CSVILAGVAKTQYF. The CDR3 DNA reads TGCAGCGTTATACTAGCGGGAGTAGCGAAGACCCAGTACTTC.

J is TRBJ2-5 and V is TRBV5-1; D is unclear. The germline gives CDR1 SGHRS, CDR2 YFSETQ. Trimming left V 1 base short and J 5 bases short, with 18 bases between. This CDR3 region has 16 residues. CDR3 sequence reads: CASSLLGWADVETQYF. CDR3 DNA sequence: TGCGCCAGCAGCTTGTTGGGGTGGGCAGATGTGGAGACCCAGTACTTC.